The present entry profiles one T cell receptor (beta chain) with its context. The antigen remains undetermined. This record comes from a study of CD8+ T cells in alopecia areata. The treatment denotes: oral pan-JAK inhibitor, 5-10 mg twice daily. This CDR3 has 15 amino acids. Germline loops: CDR1 GTSNPN, CDR2 SVGIG (reference sequence). The ends were cut back, 0 bases at V and 2 bases at J, with 13 bases in the middle. Whole-study findings and limits: Treatment with tofacitinib significantly lowered scalp clonality and reduced expanded CD8+ clones among the top 100.

Extracted RNA was reverse transcribed, and the resulting cDNA served as sequencing template. TCRdb's copy holds only in-frame clones and misses some; the assay was immunoSEQ multiplex PCR. The sample carries about 180,000 clones, approximately 55% recorded once. Sample: CD8+ T cells sorted from blood, taken at week 24, from a patient treated with tofacitinib. This rearrangement joins TRBV30 to TRBJ2-5, with D unresolved. The source is a human donor with alopecia areata. In DNA, the CDR3 is TGTGCCTGGAGTGTACGCACGGAAAGACAAGAGACCCAGTACTTC. Protein product: CAWSVRTERQETQYF.